This T cell receptor (beta chain) emerged from a study of cytomegalovirus exposure and HLA in healthy donors. Study observations and caveats: The productive fraction for most TCR beta V segments was about 90% or about 30% in an earlier analysis. A later analysis appeared to link common viral pathogens to several of the most significant clusters.

The CDR3 loop spans 13 amino acids. Germline CDR1 MDHEN, CDR2 SYDVKM. V lost 6 bases to trimming and J lost 4 bases; unmatched junction nucleotides: 1. A multiplex PCR was run with 60 Vbeta primers and 13 Jbeta primers. Clones were sequenced by immunoSEQ multiplex PCR, and TCRdb holds only the in-frame ones, with some missing. The sample has about 120,000 clones, about 86% seen once; the top ten hold 3.9%. In this sample, this clone turned up once. Its antigen remains unknown. The origin of this receptor is a woman in her twenties or thirties in good health and CMV-seronegative. The rearrangement joins TRBV28 to TRBJ2-1; TRBD2 aligns across 9 bases. The material sequenced was PBMCs. Here the CDR3 DNA reads TGTGCCAGCAGAAGCGGGGGGTACAATGAGCAGTTCTTC. Protein sequence: CASRSGGYNEQFF.